This T cell receptor (beta chain) was sequenced for a study of identical twins. Study findings and constraints: These conclusions were based on statistical analysis (cross-sectional, not following the same donors). Alpha sequences out of frame and shared by twins had excess low generation probability.

This clonotype showed up many times. What it binds is unknown. TCRdb re-analysed the 5' RACE reads in MiXCR, keeping a single row per CDR3 protein. The table shows 200,000 to 300,000 distinct CDR3 sequences, with 7% occurring only once. Every one of the donors was a healthy Caucasian. The sample was also reused in another study, on yellow fever vaccine responses in identical twins.

Material: memory (CD45RO+) T cells sorted from blood. This receptor was identified in a woman aged 18-29 years in good health.

The CDR3 nucleotides are TGTGCCAGCAGTTCCCATGGGACAGGGAATCAGCCCCAGCATTTT. This encodes CASSSHGTGNQPQHF. The chain joins TRBV6-6 to TRBJ1-5; 9 bases match TRBD1. Germline-derived CDR1 and CDR2 are MNHNY and SVGAGI (reference sequence). V dropped 4 bases and J dropped 4; count of bases not matched to a gene: 5. The CDR3 has 15 amino acids.